This T cell receptor beta chain came from a study of blood T cell repertoires in COVID-19. The method was immunoSEQ multiplex PCR; TCRdb's version includes in-frame clones alone and lacks a portion of them. This table has a few hundred thousand clones, around 91% appearing once. With V trimmed by 5 bases and J by 3 bases, 8 bases remained unmatched. The CDR3 runs 15 residues. The germline V gene has CDR1 LNHDA and CDR2 SQIVND (reference sequence). The material sequenced was peripheral blood. The receptor was derived from a woman aged 55 to 70 with COVID-19, enrolled during active disease. This sequence joins TRBV19 and TRBJ2-5; TRBD2 agrees at 8 bases. CDR3 nucleotide sequence: TGTGCCAGTAGTTACACCGGGCGGGGGGAAGAGACCCAGTACTTC. The encoded protein is CASSYTGRGEETQYF.